The T cell receptor (beta chain) described here comes from a study of Ad26.COV2.S vaccination and SARS-CoV-2 variants. As for treatment: 19 received Ad26.COV2.S at low or high dose, single or two shots; about 5 received placebo; per-sample allocation not given. Specimens were obtained on day 63 following the first vaccine or placebo injection. Produced via immunoSEQ multiplex PCR; TCRdb's table is partial and in-frame only. The table lists 440,000 or so clones, 92% of them singletons. Germline CDR1 LGHDT, CDR2 YNNKEL (reference sequence). Unmatched junction bases numbered 4, after V lost 0 bases and J lost 1 base. This CDR3 spans 16 amino acids.

The chain has TRBV3-1 (or the pseudogene TRBV3-2) and TRBJ2-5; 8 bases line up with TRBD2. The TCR sequence derives from a person aged 18-60 years who received the Ad26.COV2.S COVID-19 vaccine or a placebo. Here the sequenced sample was peripheral blood, taken in a trial of Ad26.COV2.S vaccine versus placebo. The CDR3 here is CASSQDERGSQETQYF. Here the CDR3 DNA reads TGTGCCAGCAGCCAAGACGAGCGGGGGAGCCAAGAGACCCAGTACTTC.